This T cell receptor (beta chain) was identified during a study of Graves' ophthalmopathy and Graves' hyperthyroidism (dated by TCRdb to the late 2010s). Concerning the study at large: Hyperthyroidism was defined as stable when no progression to ophthalmopathy occurred within 18 months of follow-up. The study used TCR beta repertoire signatures to distinguish Graves' ophthalmopathy from Graves' hyperthyroidism and to predict progression to ophthalmopathy. In total, some 130 blood samples were TCR-sequenced: approximately 40 ophthalmopathy, 75 hyperthyroidism and some 17 hyperthyroidism-to-ophthalmopathy patients. To explore V-J signatures that distinguish ophthalmopathy from hyperthyroidism, a discovery set of more than 90 patients was enrolled, made up of around 40 with ophthalmopathy and some 56 with stable hyperthyroidism. An independent validation cohort comprised some 19 hyperthyroidism patients and 15 to 17 patients who later progressed from hyperthyroidism to ophthalmopathy. T-cell repertoires of thyroid tissue and blood were compared in several hyperthyroidism patients. After sampling, hyperthyroidism patients received methimazole starting at 30 mg daily, and ophthalmopathy patients received high-dose intravenous methylprednisolone. What the work shows at the level of the full study, not this receptor alone: In validation, the model predicted ophthalmopathy progression with over 60% sensitivity and about 77% specificity; 12 predicted patients were CT-confirmed with GO in a median of roughly 6.8 months. Sample size was not statistically predetermined, and group allocation was not concealed from the investigators. Among expanded thyroid clonotypes with frequency above 0.001, most also showed up in blood, which suggests that blood repertoires may reflect the thyroid immune response. Ophthalmopathy was separated from stable hyperthyroidism by the 13-signature model with more than 85% sensitivity and less than 82% specificity in cross-validation and with 80%/75% in the test set.

With respect to this clonotype: It has no known antigen specificity. No per-base quality is available; no much larger clone lies one base away.

TCR beta CDR3 regions were amplified from RNA transcripts for repertoire sequencing. HTBI primers and the Qiagen OneStep RT-PCR kit were used in a first-round RT-PCR, which was followed by a second-round multiplex PCR, size selection and purification. Libraries were sequenced on an Illumina HiSeq2000 using paired-end 100 bp reads. Concerning the study's data processing: SOAPnuke was used to process the reads, removing any read that contained adapters or uncalled bases, had a mean Phred below 15, or lacked an exact match to the constant primer or identifier. COPE v1.2.5 was used to merge high-quality paired reads. Each unique nucleotide sequence was treated as a clonotype, and MiTCR v1.1 was used to align the clonotypes to the IMGT TRB V, D and J references. Analysis was restricted to V-J combinations with a frequency above 0.0001, which covered 99.2% of repertoires. For each V-J combination, a TCR clonal expansion and chaos score was defined as F50 clonal expansion divided by the chaos observed in the TCRdist matrix. Welch's t-statistics and random forest were used to reduce features to 10 to 15 V-J combinations, which were fed into a naive Bayes classifier. The similarity between thyroid and blood repertoires was quantified using the Morisita-Horn index. The raw public data were reprocessed by TCRdb itself: fastp quality trimming at Q25, MiXCR clonotype calling, in-frame beta chains only. Rows are combined by CDR3 protein, so each entry shows the most common genes and DNA. It is TCRdb's table, rather than the study itself, that gives the V and J calls and clone size. The sample table shows over a million distinct CDR3 sequences, and 36% are seen once. Over 8.5% of the sample goes to the ten largest clones.

Sequences SNHLY (CDR1) and FYNNEI (CDR2) are obtained from the germline V gene. The junction shows trimming of 4 bases on V and 9 bases on J, plus 18 bases between the germline ends. There are 14 amino acids in the CDR3, from cysteine to phenylalanine inclusive. This entry keeps only the CDR3 DNA: 42 bases, framed from base 1. The hyperthyroidism patients were 18 to 65 years old and newly diagnosed, with a disease duration of less than 2 months. Patients with other autoimmune diseases, uncontrolled infections, pregnancy or lactation were excluded from the study. Diagnosis was based on clinical symptoms, serum thyroxine, TRAb, thyroid ultrasound and orbital computed tomography. Total RNA was extracted using Trizol reagent, and RNA quality was checked on an Agilent 2100 Bioanalyzer.

Material for sequencing was peripheral blood or thyroid tissue (not recorded which). The V and J segments used are TRBV2 and TRBJ2-5; TRBD1 is possibly the D segment (6 matching bases). The TCR was taken from an adult man with Graves' hyperthyroidism. The DNA reads TGTGCCAGCAGTGTCAGGGCAGGGGATCAGCCCCAGTACTTC. Translation gives CASSVRAGDQPQYF. With the rest looked up from the reference TRBV2 and TRBJ2-5 genes rather than sequenced, the full variable domain is EPEVTQTPSHQVTQMGQEVILRCVPISNHLYFYWYRQILGQKVEFLVSFYNNEISEKSEIFDDQFSVERPDGSNFTLKIRSTKLEDSAMYFCASSVRAGDQPQYFGPGTRLLVL.